This is a list of T cell receptor beta chains from one sample in a study of blood T cell repertoires in COVID-19. Using immunoSEQ multiplex PCR, the repertoire was profiled, and TCRdb retains in-frame clones only, with some absent. Altogether approximately 90,000 clones are present, 75% to 90% being singletons, with the ten largest covering about 17%. Sequenced: peripheral blood. These receptor sequences come from a woman at least 80 years old with acute or convalescent COVID-19. Both conserved end residues are part of each CDR3. A D gene is named only where the DNA matches it firmly. Expanded clones are given a class, and other clones once, few, many or no size at all.

D	V	J	size	DNA	CDR3
TRBD1	TRBV12-3/TRBV12-4	TRBJ2-7	NA	TGTGCCAGCAGAGGGACAGGTTCCCACGAGCAGTACTTC	CASRGTGSHEQYF
NA	TRBV2	TRBJ1-5	NA	TGTGCCAGCAGTGAAAACCGAGATAGCAATCAGCCCCAGCATTTT	CASSENRDSNQPQHF
NA	TRBV21-1	TRBJ1-5	NA	TGTGCCAGCAGCATCCCGGGACAGCGCAATCAGCCCCAGCATTTT	CASSIPGQRNQPQHF
TRBD1	TRBV19	TRBJ1-5	NA	TGTGCCAGTAGGACAGGGGAATTGAGTCAGCCCCAGCATTTT	CASRTGELSQPQHF
NA	TRBV5-1	TRBJ1-1	NA	TGCGCCAGCAGCTCCCGGCCGGGGGGAGCGAACACTGAAGCTTTCTTT	CASSSRPGGANTEAFF
NA	TRBV29-1	TRBJ1-1	NA	TGCAGCGGCCGTCGGGGGGCTGAAGCTTTCTTT	CSGRRGAEAFF
NA	TRBV30	TRBJ2-7	NA	TGTGCCTGGAGTGTAAGGGGTACGGACGAGCAGTACTTC	CAWSVRGTDEQYF
NA	TRBV9	TRBJ2-2	NA	TGTGCCAGCGGAGACGGAAACACCGGGGAGCTGTTTTTT	CASGDGNTGELFF
TRBD1	TRBV5-1	TRBJ1-2	few	TGCGCCAGCAGCCCCTGGGGACAGAACCCTAACTATGGCTACACCTTC	CASSPWGQNPNYGYTF
TRBD1	TRBV7-9	TRBJ1-1	NA	TGTGCCAGCAGCGCGGACAGGGGAGCTGAAGCTTTCTTT	CASSADRGAEAFF
TRBD1	TRBV19	TRBJ2-3	NA	TGTGCCAGTAGTATAGATAGGTCAATGGACAGGCAACATTTT	CASSIDRSMDRQHF
TRBD1	TRBV2	TRBJ1-5	NA	TGTGCCAGCAGGGCCTTTACAGGGGTTAGCAATCAGCCCCAGCATTTT	CASRAFTGVSNQPQHF
TRBD2	TRBV2	TRBJ2-7	NA	TGTGCCAGCAGTGCCCTAGCGGGGGGGAGTTACGAGCAGTACTTC	CASSALAGGSYEQYF
TRBD2	TRBV24-1	TRBJ2-3	NA	TGTGCCACCAGTGATTTGCAGGGACTAGCGGGGGGGATTGATACGCAGTATTTT	CATSDLQGLAGGIDTQYF
NA	TRBV3-1/TRBV3-2	TRBJ1-2	NA	TGTGCCAGCAGCCAAGTTCGCGACTATGGCTACACCTTC	CASSQVRDYGYTF
NA	TRBV10-3	TRBJ2-2	NA	TGTGCCATCAGTGCCCCGGGACAGAACACCGGGGAGCTGTTTTTT	CAISAPGQNTGELFF
TRBD1	TRBV5-1	TRBJ1-1	NA	TGCGCCAGCAGCTGGGGACAGGGGGCTGCTTACACTGAAGCTTTCTTT	CASSWGQGAAYTEAFF
TRBD2	TRBV11-2	TRBJ2-3	NA	TGTGCCAGCAGCGGATGGTCCTTGGGGGGGTTCACAGATACGCAGTATTTT	CASSGWSLGGFTDTQYF
TRBD1	TRBV6-5	TRBJ1-2	NA	TGTGCCAGCAGGGGACAGGGTGTTGATGGGTGGGGCTACACCTTC	CASRGQGVDGWGYTF
TRBD1	TRBV28	TRBJ1-2	NA	TGTGCCTACCGGGACAGGGGAAGTACAGGCTATGGCTACACCTTC	CAYRDRGSTGYGYTF
TRBD2	TRBV11-3	TRBJ2-2	NA	TGTGCCAGCAGCTTACTCCCCGCTAGAACTAGCGGGGGTCGCACCGGGGAGCTGTTTTTT	CASSLLPARTSGGRTGELFF
NA	TRBV9	TRBJ1-2	NA	TGTGCCAGCAGCGTAGAAGGGGGAAGGGCCTATGGCTACACCTTC	CASSVEGGRAYGYTF
TRBD1	TRBV7-9	TRBJ2-2	NA	TGTGCCAGCAGCGCACAGGGGGCTCTTGGGTCCGGGGAGCTGTTTTTT	CASSAQGALGSGELFF
TRBD1	TRBV4-2	TRBJ1-6	NA	TGTGCCAGCAGCCAAGATGACAGGGGTGGTAATTCACCCCTCCACTTT	CASSQDDRGGNSPLHF
TRBD1	TRBV2	TRBJ2-1	NA	TGTGCCAGCAGTCGGGGACAGGGAGCCTACAATGAGCAGTTCTTC	CASSRGQGAYNEQFF
NA	TRBV9	TRBJ1-2	NA	TGTGCCAGCAGCTCGCCCCGGACTCTAGGTTCTTCCAACTATGGCTACACCTTC	CASSSPRTLGSSNYGYTF
TRBD2	TRBV15	TRBJ2-1	NA	TGTGCCACCAGCAGAGATTGGGAGGGCTACAATGAGCAGTTCTTC	CATSRDWEGYNEQFF
NA	TRBV10-3	TRBJ1-1	medium-sized	TGTGCCATCAGTGATGCAGTTCTCACTGAAGCTTTCTTT	CAISDAVLTEAFF
TRBD2	TRBV6-6	TRBJ2-1	NA	TGTGCCAGCTTTCGGACTAGCGGGGAAATAAATGAGCAGTTCTTC	CASFRTSGEINEQFF
TRBD1	TRBV10-3	TRBJ1-1	NA	TGTGCCATCAGTGCTACAGGGGTGGGGAACACTGAAGCTTTCTTT	CAISATGVGNTEAFF
NA	TRBV3-1/TRBV3-2	TRBJ1-6	NA	TGTGCCAGCAGCCAAGAGCAGGGGAATTCACCCCTCCACTTT	CASSQEQGNSPLHF
TRBD1	TRBV19	TRBJ1-2	NA	TGTGCCAGTAAAATCGGGACAGATGTCTTCTATGGCTACACCTTC	CASKIGTDVFYGYTF
NA	TRBV6-1	TRBJ1-5	NA	TGTGCCAGCAGTGAATCCTATAGCAATCAGCCCCAGCATTTT	CASSESYSNQPQHF
NA	TRBV20-1	TRBJ1-2	NA	TGCAGTGCTAGTACCGGGGGGTATGGCTACACCTTC	CSASTGGYGYTF
TRBD1	TRBV11-2	TRBJ1-2	NA	TGTGCCAGCAGCTTAGCGACAGGGTTAGACTATGGCTACACCTTC	CASSLATGLDYGYTF
NA	TRBV7-9	TRBJ1-1	NA	TGTGCCAGCAGCTTAGACAGTTACACTGAAGCTTTCTTT	CASSLDSYTEAFF
NA	TRBV5-6	TRBJ2-3	NA	TGTGCCAGCAGCTTGGCCGGACAGATCCCATTCCTAGATACGCAGTATTTT	CASSLAGQIPFLDTQYF
NA	TRBV6-5	TRBJ2-7	NA	TGTGCCAGCATTAGCACCAGCTCCTACGAGCAGTACTTC	CASISTSSYEQYF
TRBD1	TRBV6-5	TRBJ2-7	NA	TGTGCCAGCACCCGGGGACAGGGCTCCTACGAGCAGTACTTC	CASTRGQGSYEQYF
TRBD1	TRBV18	TRBJ1-1	NA	TGTGCCAGCTCAGACAGACAGGGGCAGAACACTGAAGCTTTCTTT	CASSDRQGQNTEAFF
NA	TRBV19	TRBJ2-7	NA	TGTGCCAGTAGCCGATTTGGGGGGAGTCCCTACGAGCAGTACTTC	CASSRFGGSPYEQYF
NA	TRBV2	TRBJ1-1	once	TGTGCCAGCAGTGAAGCGCTTGGGGGGGGTGCTGAAGCTTTCTTT	CASSEALGGGAEAFF
NA	TRBV30	TRBJ1-6	NA	TGTGCCTGGAGTTATGAGGATTCACCCCTCCACTTT	CAWSYEDSPLHF
TRBD1	TRBV27	TRBJ1-5	NA	TGTGCCAGCAGTACGACAGGGTGGGGCAATCAGCCCCAGCATTTT	CASSTTGWGNQPQHF
TRBD1	TRBV27	TRBJ1-6	NA	TGTGCCAGCAGTCCCCGGGACAGGGTGGGATCACCCCTCCACTTT	CASSPRDRVGSPLHF
TRBD1	TRBV9	TRBJ1-5	NA	TGTGCCAGCAGTACCGGGACAGGGAACAATCAGCCCCAGCATTTT	CASSTGTGNNQPQHF
NA	TRBV23-1	TRBJ2-1	NA	TGCGCCAGCAGTCACACCGACAGTTACAATGAGCAGTTCTTC	CASSHTDSYNEQFF
NA	TRBV24-1	TRBJ2-2	NA	TGTGCCACCAGTGATTACAGGGCCGGGGAGCTGTTTTTT	CATSDYRAGELFF
NA	TRBV28	TRBJ1-2	few	TGTGCCAGCTCCCAAAATGGCGGCTACACCTTC	CASSQNGGYTF
NA	TRBV5-4	TRBJ1-2	NA	TGTGCCAGCAGCTTGGAATGGAGGGTTAGAGGTGGCTACACCTTC	CASSLEWRVRGGYTF
NA	TRBV14	TRBJ1-2	NA	TGTGCCAGCAGCCAAGACACTAACTATGGCTACACCTTC	CASSQDTNYGYTF